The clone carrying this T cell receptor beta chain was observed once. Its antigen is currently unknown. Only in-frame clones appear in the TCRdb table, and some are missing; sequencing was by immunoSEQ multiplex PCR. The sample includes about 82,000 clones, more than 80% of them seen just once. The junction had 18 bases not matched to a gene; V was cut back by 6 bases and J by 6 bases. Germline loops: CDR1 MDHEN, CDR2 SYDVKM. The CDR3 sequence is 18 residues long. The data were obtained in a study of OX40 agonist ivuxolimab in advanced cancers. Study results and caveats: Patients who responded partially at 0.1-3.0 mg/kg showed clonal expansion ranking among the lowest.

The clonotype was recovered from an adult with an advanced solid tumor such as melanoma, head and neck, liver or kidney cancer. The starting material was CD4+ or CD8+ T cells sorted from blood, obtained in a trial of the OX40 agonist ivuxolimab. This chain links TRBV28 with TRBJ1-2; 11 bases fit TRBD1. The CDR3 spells CASRSRTGGVPVLHGYTF. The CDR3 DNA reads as TGTGCCAGCAGATCTAGGACAGGGGGCGTTCCAGTCCTCCATGGCTACACCTTC.